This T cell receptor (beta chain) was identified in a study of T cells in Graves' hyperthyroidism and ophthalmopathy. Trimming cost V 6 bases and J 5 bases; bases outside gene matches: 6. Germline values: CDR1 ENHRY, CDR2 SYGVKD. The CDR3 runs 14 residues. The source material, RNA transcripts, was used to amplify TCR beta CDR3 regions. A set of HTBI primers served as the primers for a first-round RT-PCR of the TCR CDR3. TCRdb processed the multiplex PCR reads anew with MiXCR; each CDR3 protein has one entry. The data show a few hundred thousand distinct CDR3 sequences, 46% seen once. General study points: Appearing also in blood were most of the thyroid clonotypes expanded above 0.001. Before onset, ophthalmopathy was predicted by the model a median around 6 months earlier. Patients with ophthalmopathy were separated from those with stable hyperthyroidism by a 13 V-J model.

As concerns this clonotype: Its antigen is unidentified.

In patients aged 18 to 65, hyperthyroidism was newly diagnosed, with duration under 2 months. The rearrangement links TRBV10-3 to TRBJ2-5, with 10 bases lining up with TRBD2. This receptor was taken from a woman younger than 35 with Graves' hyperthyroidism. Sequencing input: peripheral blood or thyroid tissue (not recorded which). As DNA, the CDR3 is TGTGCCATCAGACGCCTAGCGGGAGAGGAGACCCAGTACTTC. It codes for CAIRRLAGEETQYF.